This TCR beta chain was found in a study of monozygotic twins with inflammatory bowel disease. The CDR3 has 12 amino acids. CDR1 is SGHAT and CDR2 is FQNNGV in the germline V gene. TCRdb reanalyzed the 5' RACE reads, giving one entry per CDR3 protein sequence and no DNA. Its listing shows over 35,000 distinct CDR3 sequences. The source of this sequence is a human donor with ulcerative colitis or Crohn's disease, or a healthy co-twin of an affected twin (not recorded which). Sequencing was done on a sample of blood. The V and J genes are TRBV11-2 and TRBJ2-7; TCRdb calls TRBD1, which cannot be checked without DNA. The CDR3 loop is CASSHVNREQYF.